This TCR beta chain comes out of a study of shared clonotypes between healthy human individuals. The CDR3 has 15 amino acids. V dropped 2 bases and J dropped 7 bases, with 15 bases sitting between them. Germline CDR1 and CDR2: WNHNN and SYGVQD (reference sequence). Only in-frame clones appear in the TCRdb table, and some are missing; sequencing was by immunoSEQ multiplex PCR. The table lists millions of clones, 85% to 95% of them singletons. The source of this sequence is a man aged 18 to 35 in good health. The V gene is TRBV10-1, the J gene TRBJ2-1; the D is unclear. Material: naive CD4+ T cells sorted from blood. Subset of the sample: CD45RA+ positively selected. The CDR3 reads CASSEKGTQGNEQFF. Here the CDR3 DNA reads TGCGCCAGCAGTGAGAAGGGAACACAAGGGAATGAGCAGTTCTTC.